Listed below are T cell receptor beta chains from one sample, sequenced in a study of PD-1 blockade in mismatch repair-deficient tumors. Some clones are missing from TCRdb's copy, which holds only in-frame ones; the method was immunoSEQ multiplex PCR. The sample carries about 38,000 clones, approximately 84% recorded once. Sample: peripheral blood, taken about 81 weeks after starting pembrolizumab. All receptors derive from an adult with mismatch repair-deficient cancer. CDR3s include the opening cysteine and the closing phenylalanine or tryptophan. The D gene is left open where the match is weak. Some rows have no size entry. The others give once, few or many, or a class for an expanded clone.

>TRBD2|NA|TRBJ2-3|TRBV2
TGTGCCAGCAGTGAACCGCTAGCGGGAGGTTCCACGGAGTATTTT
CASSEPLAGGSTEYF
>NA|NA|TRBJ1-5|TRBV7-9
TGTGCCAGCAGCTTGGGTACGGGGGGCAGAAGCCTCAATCAGCCCCAGCATTTT
CASSLGTGGRSLNQPQHF
>NA|NA|TRBJ1-1|TRBV2
TGTGCCAGCAGTGAACTCGTGCAGGGCGTACGGGGAACTGAAGCTTTCTTT
CASSELVQGVRGTEAFF
>NA|NA|TRBJ2-5|TRBV25-1
TGTGCCAGCAGTGAACCTGGGACGGGACAAGAGACCCAGTACTTC
CASSEPGTGQETQYF
>NA|NA|TRBJ1-5|TRBV11-2
TGTGCCAGCAGCCTCGCGGGGGCTCAGCCCCAGCATTTT
CASSLAGAQPQHF
>TRBD2|NA|TRBJ2-1|TRBV15
TGTGCCACCAGCAGAGATCCCGCAACTAGCGGGATGACCTACAATGAGCAGTTCTTC
CATSRDPATSGMTYNEQFF
>TRBD1|NA|TRBJ1-1|TRBV19
TGTGCCAGTAGTCCGCGACAGGGGTTGAACACTGAAGCTTTCTTT
CASSPRQGLNTEAFF
>NA|NA|TRBJ2-7|TRBV9
TGTGCCAGCAGCGTGGATAGCGAGCTTAACGAGCAGTACTTC
CASSVDSELNEQYF
>NA|NA|TRBJ2-2|TRBV7-7
TGTGCTAGCAGCTTAAAGAACACCGGGGAGCTGTTTTTT
CASSLKNTGELFF
>NA|once|TRBJ1-2|TRBV6-5
TGTGCCAGCAGTTACTCGCAGGGGAACGAGGATGGCTACACCTTC
CASSYSQGNEDGYTF
>NA|NA|TRBJ2-7|TRBV5-1
TGCGCCAGCAGCTTGCGGCTAACCTACGAGCAGTACTTC
CASSLRLTYEQYF
>TRBD1|NA|TRBJ1-5|TRBV19
TGTGCCAGTAGGGCCCCGGAAAGGACCTGGACAGGGCTACCTGAGCCCCAGCATTTT
CASRAPERTWTGLPEPQHF
>TRBD1|once|TRBJ2-5|TRBV5-1
TGCGCCAGCAGCTTGTTGACAGGGGTTGAGACCCAGTACTTC
CASSLLTGVETQYF
>NA|once|TRBJ2-5|TRBV25-1
TGTGCCAGCAGTGAATACGGGGAGACCCAGTACTTC
CASSEYGETQYF
>TRBD2|NA|TRBJ2-5|TRBV7-8
TGTGCCAGCAGCCCGAGAGGGACTAGCGGGAGGCGGACCCAGTACTTC
CASSPRGTSGRRTQYF
>TRBD2|NA|TRBJ2-1|TRBV5-5
TGTGCCAGCAGCCCCGTCGGGGGGACTAGCGTCTCCTACAATGAGCAGTTCTTC
CASSPVGGTSVSYNEQFF
>TRBD2|NA|TRBJ2-7|TRBV4-2
TGTGCCAGCAGCACGAGTATGGCTAGCGGAACCTACGAGCAGTACTTC
CASSTSMASGTYEQYF
>TRBD2|NA|TRBJ2-1|TRBV5-1
TGCGCCAGCAGCACATGGACTAGCGGGAGGGCCGGTGGAAATGAGCAGTTCTTC
CASSTWTSGRAGGNEQFF
>NA|NA|TRBJ1-3|TRBV29-1
TGCAGCGTTGAACAGAGCTCTGGAAACACCATATATTTT
CSVEQSSGNTIYF
>NA|NA|TRBJ1-3|TRBV5-6
TGTGCCAGCAGCTTTGGCAGACTCTCTGGAAACACCATATATTTT
CASSFGRLSGNTIYF
>NA|NA|TRBJ2-5|TRBV18
TGTGCCAGCTCGCCCATTGATGGCCGAAGGGCCCAAGAGACCCAGTACTTC
CASSPIDGRRAQETQYF
>NA|NA|TRBJ1-2|TRBV4-1
TGCGCCAGCACCCCCAGTGGAGATTCATCCTATGGCTACACCTTC
CASTPSGDSSYGYTF
>NA|NA|TRBJ1-1|TRBV7-2
TGTGCCAGCAGCTTAGGTCCAGCCAACACTGAAGCTTTCTTT
CASSLGPANTEAFF
>TRBD2|once|TRBJ2-1|TRBV27
TGTGCCAGCAACCCCGGGACTAGCACCTACAATGAGCAGTTCTTC
CASNPGTSTYNEQFF
>TRBD1|few|TRBJ2-7|TRBV18
TGTGCCAGCTCACCACCGGGACAGGAATACTCCTACGAGCAGTACTTC
CASSPPGQEYSYEQYF
>NA|NA|TRBJ2-7|TRBV10-3
TGTGCCATCACCCGCTCGTCTAGCGTCTCCTACGAGCAGTACTTC
CAITRSSSVSYEQYF
>TRBD1|once|TRBJ1-1|TRBV30
TGTGCCTGGAGTGCAACGACAGGGGGGAACACTGAAGCTTTCTTT
CAWSATTGGNTEAFF
>NA|NA|TRBJ2-5|TRBV18
TGTGCCAGCTCACGCCTCGATGCTCGGGAGACCCAGTACTTC
CASSRLDARETQYF
>NA|NA|TRBJ1-1|TRBV29-1
TGCAGCGTTGATGGCGGAACGAACACTGAAGCTTTCTTT
CSVDGGTNTEAFF
>NA|NA|TRBJ1-1|TRBV19
TGTGCCAGTAGTATCATCGGGAACACTGAAGCTTTCTTT
CASSIIGNTEAFF
>TRBD1|once|TRBJ2-1|TRBV5-5
TGTGCCAGCAGCCGGACGGCGGGACAGGGGAGCAATGAGCAGTTCTTC
CASSRTAGQGSNEQFF
>NA|NA|TRBJ1-4|TRBV9
TGTGCCAGCAGCCTTAGGGGGGCGGATGAAAAACTGTTTTTT
CASSLRGADEKLFF
>TRBD2|once|TRBJ2-2|TRBV11-1
TGTGCCAGCAGCCCGGGACTAGCGGGAGTCACCGGGGAGCTGTTTTTT
CASSPGLAGVTGELFF
>TRBD2|NA|TRBJ2-7|TRBV5-1
TGCGCCAGCAGCTGGACTAGCGGGAGGGCCAACGAGCAGTACTTC
CASSWTSGRANEQYF
>NA|once|TRBJ2-5|TRBV28
TGTGCCAGCAGTTTATATGGGGGATCGAACAAGGAGACCCAGTACTTC
CASSLYGGSNKETQYF
>NA|NA|TRBJ1-1|TRBV19
TGTGCCAGTAGTTCGACAGGGAACACTGAAGCTTTCTTT
CASSSTGNTEAFF
>NA|few|TRBJ1-1|TRBV7-9
TGTGCCAGCAGCTTAGCGCGGGGGCGGACTGAAGCTTTCTTT
CASSLARGRTEAFF
>NA|NA|TRBJ2-1|TRBV2
TGTGCCAGCAGTGGGAACAATGAGCAGTTCTTC
CASSGNNEQFF
>NA|NA|TRBJ1-1|TRBV10-3
TGTGCCATCAGTGAGTCGACTAGGAGGAACACTGAAGCTTTCTTT
CAISESTRRNTEAFF
>TRBD1|NA|TRBJ1-2|TRBV9
TGTGCCAGCAGCGTAGACTTGGACAGGGACTATGGCTACACCTTC
CASSVDLDRDYGYTF
>NA|once|TRBJ1-1|TRBV28
TGTGCCAGCAGCGGGGCCAGGGGGAACACTGAAGCTTTCTTT
CASSGARGNTEAFF
>NA|NA|TRBJ2-3|TRBV2
TGTGCCAGCAAAGACCACACAGATACGCAGTATTTT
CASKDHTDTQYF
>TRBD2|NA|TRBJ2-1|TRBV19
TGTGCCAGTAGTATAACGCGGGAGAGGTACAATGAGCAGTTCTTC
CASSITRERYNEQFF
>TRBD2|NA|TRBJ2-7|TRBV5-1
TGCGCCAGCAGCTCTACCGGGACTAGCGGGACCGAGCAGTACTTC
CASSSTGTSGTEQYF
>NA|NA|TRBJ2-7|TRBV11-3
TGTGCCAGCAGCTTAGCCCATGGGGCGTACGAGCAGTACTTC
CASSLAHGAYEQYF
>TRBD1|NA|TRBJ1-2|TRBV18
TGTGCCAGCTCACTAACAGGGGACTATGGCTACACCTTC
CASSLTGDYGYTF
>TRBD1|NA|TRBJ1-2|TRBV7-9
TGTGCCAGCAGCCCAAGGACAGGGGGTGGGTATGGCTACACCTTC
CASSPRTGGGYGYTF
>TRBD2|once|TRBJ2-7|TRBV11-2
TGTGCCAGCAGCTTAGTGGACAGCGGGGGTTACGAGCAGTACTTC
CASSLVDSGGYEQYF
>NA|few|TRBJ1-2|TRBV27
TGTGCCAGCAGTTTAAAGGTCCACTCTTATGGCTACACCTTC
CASSLKVHSYGYTF
>TRBD1|NA|TRBJ1-1|TRBV10-3
TGTGCCATCAGTGAGCCGGACAGGGCGGGGACTGAAGCTTTCTTT
CAISEPDRAGTEAFF
>NA|NA|TRBJ2-1|TRBV9
TGTGCCAGCAGCGTAGAGGTACAATCCTACAATGAGCAGTTCTTC
CASSVEVQSYNEQFF
>NA|NA|TRBJ2-2|TRBV7-3
TGTGCCAGCAGCCCCACAGGCACCGGGGAGCTGTTTTTT
CASSPTGTGELFF
>TRBD2|NA|TRBJ2-7|TRBV19
TGTGCCAGTAGTACATCAGCGGGAGGAAGTATTTACGAGCAGTACTTC
CASSTSAGGSIYEQYF
>NA|NA|TRBJ2-3|TRBV11-3
TGTGCCAGCAGCTCTGAGGGTACTTTCACAGATACGCAGTATTTT
CASSSEGTFTDTQYF
>NA|NA|TRBJ2-3|TRBV11-2
TGTGCCAGCAGCTTAGGTGGCCCAGATACGCAGTATTTT
CASSLGGPDTQYF
>NA|few|TRBJ1-2|TRBV5-4
TGTGCCAGCAGCTCGGTGAACGGCTACACCTTC
CASSSVNGYTF
>NA|NA|TRBJ2-7|TRBV6-1
TGTGCCAGCACCGAGAGGGGATACGAGCAGTACTTC
CASTERGYEQYF
>NA|NA|TRBJ1-1|TRBV27
TGTGCCAGCAGTACCAGGGCGAACACTGAAGCTTTCTTT
CASSTRANTEAFF
>NA|NA|TRBJ2-5|TRBV4-1
TGCGCCAGCAGCCAGTTGCAGCGGCAAGAGACCCAGTACTTC
CASSQLQRQETQYF